These T cell receptor beta chains were read from a single sample in a study of cytomegalovirus exposure and HLA in healthy donors. Here immunoSEQ multiplex PCR was the method, and the copy in TCRdb shows in-frame clones only, minus some. The sample lists approximately 81,000 clones; 60% to 80% were seen once. The sample taken for sequencing was PBMCs. The receptor source for this set is a woman aged 45-59 years in good health and CMV-seropositive. The CDR3 runs from the conserved cysteine through the conserved F or W. D genes are given only for firm matches. Size is omitted from some rows. Given values are once, few, many or a class for expanded clones.

CDR3nt,CDR3aa,d_gene,v_gene,abundance,j_gene
TGTGCCATCAGCGTCGACAGGTCCGAGAGGTACGAGCAGTACTTC,CAISVDRSERYEQYF,.,TRBV10-3,.,TRBJ2-7
TGTGCCAGCAGCTTAGCGCAAAGGACAGGGAACACTGAAGCTTTCTTT,CASSLAQRTGNTEAFF,TRBD1,TRBV5-5,once,TRBJ1-1
TGTGCCAGTAGTGCGAGCACAGGGGTCGAGCAGTACTTC,CASSASTGVEQYF,TRBD1,TRBV19,few,TRBJ2-7
TGTGCCAGCAGCTTAAAACTAGCGGGTATGAGCTCCTACAATGAGCAGTTCTTC,CASSLKLAGMSSYNEQFF,TRBD2,TRBV11-2,.,TRBJ2-1
TGTGCCAGCAGCTTAAGAGCGGGTCGAAGCTCCTACGAGCAGTACTTC,CASSLRAGRSSYEQYF,.,TRBV7-2,once,TRBJ2-7
TGTGCCAGCGAGACTAGCACAGATACGCAGTATTTT,CASETSTDTQYF,.,TRBV2,.,TRBJ2-3
TGTGCCAGCAGCTTAGGCCCGGGGGAAGCTTTCTTT,CASSLGPGEAFF,.,TRBV11-3,medium-sized,TRBJ1-1
TGTGCCAGCAGTTTTCAGGTCACAGATACGCAGTATTTT,CASSFQVTDTQYF,.,TRBV27,.,TRBJ2-3
TGTGCCAGCAGCACTAACTCCCTGTCCCCTGAGCAGTTCTTC,CASSTNSLSPEQFF,.,TRBV9,few,TRBJ2-1
TGTGCCAGCAGCGGGGGACACTTGAACACTGAAGCTTTCTTT,CASSGGHLNTEAFF,.,TRBV5-4,.,TRBJ1-1
TGTGCCTGGAGTGGTACAGGGCTGAACACTGAAGCTTTCTTT,CAWSGTGLNTEAFF,.,TRBV30,.,TRBJ1-1
TGTGCCAGCAGCGGGATGTGGACTAGCGGGAGGGATACGCAGTATTTT,CASSGMWTSGRDTQYF,TRBD2,TRBV7-2,.,TRBJ2-3
TGTGCCAGTAGCGCCAGACTTCGGACAGACTCCGCAGCCTGGTATTTT,CASSARLRTDSAAWYF,.,TRBV19,.,TRBJ2-3
TGCGCCAGCAGCCAAGATGAGGCAGGGGTGTTTAATGAAGCTTTCTTT,CASSQDEAGVFNEAFF,.,TRBV4-1,.,TRBJ1-1
TGCGCCAGCAGCCAAGAGGTGAAGGGGCCTCTGGGCTATGGCTACACCTTC,CASSQEVKGPLGYGYTF,.,TRBV4-1,.,TRBJ1-2
TGTGCCAGCAGCCTCGGAGGGACAGGGACGTATAGCAATCAGCCCCAGCATTTT,CASSLGGTGTYSNQPQHF,TRBD1,TRBV7-8,.,TRBJ1-5
TGTGCCAGCAGTTTATACCTCAAAGGGGGGACCCAGTACTTC,CASSLYLKGGTQYF,.,TRBV28,once,TRBJ2-5
TGTGCCAGCTCACCACTTCAGCTACAGGCCCTTAACTATGGCTACACCTTC,CASSPLQLQALNYGYTF,.,TRBV18,.,TRBJ1-2
TGTGCCAGCAGATTAGAACAGCGGGAGGGCCTTGGCAATGAGCAGTTCTTC,CASRLEQREGLGNEQFF,TRBD2,TRBV7-8,.,TRBJ2-1
TGCAGCGTTGAACGGGGGACCAGGAATACGCAGTATTTT,CSVERGTRNTQYF,.,TRBV29-1,.,TRBJ2-3
TGTGCCAGCTCACAGGGAGGGGAAGAGACCCAGTACTTC,CASSQGGEETQYF,.,TRBV25-1,few,TRBJ2-5
TGCAGCGTGTCACAGGGGTCAGATACGCAGTATTTT,CSVSQGSDTQYF,TRBD1,TRBV29-1,.,TRBJ2-3
TGTGCCTGGAGTATTGGGGACTTGAACGCCGAGCAGTACTTC,CAWSIGDLNAEQYF,.,TRBV30,once,TRBJ2-7
TGTGCCAGCAGTTTAGGGACTAGCGGGGCCGGGGAGCTGTTTTTT,CASSLGTSGAGELFF,TRBD2,TRBV27,once,TRBJ2-2
TGTGCCAGTGGAGACAGGACCACTGAAGCTTTCTTT,CASGDRTTEAFF,.,TRBV19,.,TRBJ1-1
TGTGCCAGCAGCGATTTCGGGGGGTACCAAGAGACCCAGTACTTC,CASSDFGGYQETQYF,TRBD2,TRBV25-1,.,TRBJ2-5
TGTGCCAGCAGCAACGAGGGCAGTTATAATTCACCCCTCCACTTT,CASSNEGSYNSPLHF,.,TRBV7-6,.,TRBJ1-6
TGTGCCAGCAGTGAACAGGAGACCCAGTACTTC,CASSEQETQYF,.,TRBV6-1,.,TRBJ2-5
TGTGCCAGCAGCTTAGCCCGGGAGTGGTCCCAGCAGTTCTTC,CASSLAREWSQQFF,.,TRBV7-9,few,TRBJ2-1
TGTGCCAGTAATGACAGGTATAGCAATCAGCCCCAGCATTTT,CASNDRYSNQPQHF,.,TRBV19,once,TRBJ1-5
TGTGCCAGCAGTTACCAGGGGGAGGATGAAAAACTGTTTTTT,CASSYQGEDEKLFF,TRBD1,TRBV28,once,TRBJ1-4
TGTGCCAGCAGCTTGCAGCGGGGCACAGATACGCAGTATTTT,CASSLQRGTDTQYF,.,TRBV5-4,.,TRBJ2-3
TGTGCCTGGACTGGGACAGGGGGAAACACCATATATTTT,CAWTGTGGNTIYF,TRBD1,TRBV30,.,TRBJ1-3
TGTGCCAGCTCACCGTCACACCTCTCCTACGAGCAGTACTTC,CASSPSHLSYEQYF,.,TRBV18,.,TRBJ2-7
TGTGCCACCAGCACAACACCGTCACCCTACAATGAGCAGTTCTTC,CATSTTPSPYNEQFF,.,TRBV15,.,TRBJ2-1
TGTGCTAGCAGCGCTCGGAGGGGAAATAGCAATCAGCCCCAGCATTTT,CASSARRGNSNQPQHF,.,TRBV7-7,few,TRBJ1-5
TGTGCCAGCAGCCCCTCGGCCTACGAGCAGTACTTC,CASSPSAYEQYF,.,TRBV7-2,.,TRBJ2-7
TGCAGCGTCGCTGGACAGGCTACGTCCGGGGAGCTGTTTTTT,CSVAGQATSGELFF,TRBD1,TRBV29-1,.,TRBJ2-2
TGCGCCAGCAGTGAGGGCAGGTTATATGGCTACACCTTC,CASSEGRLYGYTF,.,TRBV10-2,.,TRBJ1-2
TGTGCCACAAAGGGGACTAGCGGGAGGCAGTACTTC,CATKGTSGRQYF,TRBD2,TRBV6-5,.,TRBJ2-7
TGTGCCAGCAGACAGACCTCGGATCCAGCTTTCTTT,CASRQTSDPAFF,.,TRBV6-1,.,TRBJ1-1
TGTGCCAGCAGATCCCACCCCGGGACAGGGGCCTACAATGAGCAGTTCTTC,CASRSHPGTGAYNEQFF,TRBD1,TRBV7-2,.,TRBJ2-1
TGTGCCACTTCGGACAGGATATCCTACGAGCAGTACTTC,CATSDRISYEQYF,TRBD1,TRBV2,.,TRBJ2-7
TGTGCCAGCAGCGCCCGGGACAGGGGATCACCCCTCCACTTT,CASSARDRGSPLHF,TRBD1,TRBV7-8,.,TRBJ1-6
TGTGCCAGCAGTGAAACACCCAATCAGCCCCAGCATTTT,CASSETPNQPQHF,.,TRBV2,once,TRBJ1-5
TGTGCCAGCATCCCGCGGCCAGAGGCGGGTGAGCAGTACTTC,CASIPRPEAGEQYF,.,TRBV6-6,.,TRBJ2-7
TGTGCCAGCAGTGAACTAGCGGGAGCCTACGAGCAGTACTTC,CASSELAGAYEQYF,TRBD2,TRBV6-1,.,TRBJ2-7
TGCAGCGTAGACAGGGATGGAGTCGGGGAGCTGTTTTTT,CSVDRDGVGELFF,TRBD1,TRBV29-1,.,TRBJ2-2
TGTGCCAGCAGCTCCCAACTAGCGGGAGGATACGAGCAGTACTTC,CASSSQLAGGYEQYF,TRBD2,TRBV4-2,few,TRBJ2-7
TGTGCCAGCAGCGTAGGGGGCAGGGTGGAATCCTACGAGCAGTACTTC,CASSVGGRVESYEQYF,.,TRBV9,.,TRBJ2-7
TGTGCCAGCAGTTACACCCACAGGGACGAGCAGTACTTC,CASSYTHRDEQYF,.,TRBV6-6,.,TRBJ2-7
TGCAGCGCGAGGGGGTCGGGGGGCCGGAACACCGGGGAGCTGTTTTTT,CSARGSGGRNTGELFF,.,TRBV29-1,.,TRBJ2-2
TGTGCCAGCAGTTTGTTGTCGGTGTTGGATACGCAGTATTTT,CASSLLSVLDTQYF,.,TRBV28,.,TRBJ2-3
TGTGCCAGCAGGGCGGGGACAGGGGATCAGCCCCAGCATTTT,CASRAGTGDQPQHF,TRBD1,TRBV7-8,.,TRBJ1-5
TGTGCCAGCACCGGGGGGATAAGTCAGCCCCAGCATTTT,CASTGGISQPQHF,.,TRBV7-9,.,TRBJ1-5